Included here is one T cell receptor (beta chain) sequence, with context. The templates were synthetic TCR analogs, and they were spiked into each PCR. Data came from immunoSEQ multiplex PCR; TCRdb stores just in-frame clones and leaves some out. The sample comprises around 41,000 clones, more than 70% of which are singletons, and 13% to 15% rests with the top ten. This sample is part of a study of PD-L1 blockade in urothelial cancer. Sample numbers ranged from 1 to 8 per patient, encompassing pretreatment and on-treatment collections. Germline V gene sequence: CDR1 SGHTA, CDR2 FQGNSA. This CDR3 spans 15 amino acids. The junction had 11 bases not matched to a gene; V was cut back by 5 bases and J by 5 bases.

This chain connects TRBV7-2 to TRBJ2-7; 8 nucleotides line up with TRBD1. The sequence derives from a woman aged 55-75 years with urothelial cancer. This sample comprised PBMCs, obtained around atezolizumab (anti-PD-L1) treatment. The CDR3 is CASSPFPRGRDEQYF. The DNA of the CDR3 is TGTGCCAGCAGCCCTTTCCCCAGGGGGCGGGACGAGCAGTACTTC.